The clone carrying this T cell receptor beta chain turned up a few times. This CDR3 contains 14 residues. Germline V gene lookup returns CDR1 LNHNV and CDR2 YYDKDF (reference sequence). The V end lost 4 bases, the J end lost 0 bases, and 9 bases lay between the germline ends. The data are from a study of blood T cell repertoires in COVID-19. Study-wide context: The cDNA or gDNA used as material had been derived from T cells, B-cell-depleted T cells, or PBMCs.

TCRdb keeps only in-frame clones here, not all; method: immunoSEQ multiplex PCR. The sample yields around 200,000 clones, 83% seen once. In Seattle, patients joined the study during active infection and were tracked longitudinally. The source of this sequence is a woman under 40 with COVID-19, enrolled during active disease. The sample consisted of peripheral blood. The chain has TRBV15 and TRBJ1-2, with TRBD1 as a possible D gene (6 bases). CDR3 region: CATSTAGANYGYTF. CDR3 bases: TGTGCCACCAGCACCGCAGGGGCTAACTATGGCTACACCTTC. Filled out from reference TRBV15 and TRBJ1-2, the complete variable domain reads DAMVIQNPRYQVTQFGKPVTLSCSQTLNHNVMYWYQQKSSQAPKLLFHYYDKDFNNEADTPDNFQSRRPNTSFCFLDIRSPGLGDTAMYLCATSTAGANYGYTFGSGTRLTVV.